Listed below are T cell receptor beta chains from one sample, sequenced in a study of immune evolution from preneoplasia to lung adenocarcinoma. The protocol was immunoSEQ multiplex PCR, while the TCRdb copy is restricted to in-frame clones and leaves out a portion. Of some 5,100 clones listed, around three quarters were seen once; the top ten hold 11%. The sequenced sample was FFPE minimally invasive lung adenocarcinoma tissue. Every receptor here comes from a person aged 55-80 years with lung adenocarcinoma. CDR3s include the opening cysteine and the closing phenylalanine or tryptophan. Fields, in order: D gene, J gene, clone size, V gene, CDR3 protein, CDR3 DNA. D genes are given only for firm matches. Only part of the rows carry a size: once, few, many, or a class if the clone is expanded.

d_gene: TRBD1
j_gene: TRBJ1-4
abundance: .
v_gene: TRBV6-1
CDR3aa: CASSGRTGGEKLFF
CDR3nt: TGTGCCAGCAGTGGCCGGACAGGGGGAGAAAAACTGTTTTTT

d_gene: .
j_gene: TRBJ1-1
abundance: .
v_gene: TRBV5-6
CDR3aa: CASSLQGIGENTEAFF
CDR3nt: TGTGCCAGCAGCTTGCAGGGTATCGGGGAGAACACTGAAGCTTTCTTT

d_gene: TRBD2
j_gene: TRBJ2-5
abundance: .
v_gene: TRBV9
CDR3aa: CASSGAGSGNPSNFQETQYF
CDR3nt: TGTGCCAGCAGCGGTGCCGGAAGCGGGAACCCTAGTAATTTCCAAGAGACCCAGTACTTC

d_gene: TRBD2
j_gene: TRBJ2-5
abundance: .
v_gene: TRBV5-1
CDR3aa: CASRRLAGDGRETQYF
CDR3nt: TGCGCCAGCAGGCGACTAGCGGGAGACGGTCGAGAGACCCAGTACTTC

d_gene: TRBD1
j_gene: TRBJ1-1
abundance: .
v_gene: TRBV10-2
CDR3aa: CASSGTAFLNTEAFF
CDR3nt: TGCGCCAGTAGCGGGACAGCTTTCTTGAACACTGAAGCTTTCTTT

d_gene: .
j_gene: TRBJ2-7
abundance: .
v_gene: TRBV28
CDR3aa: CASSVTESYEQYF
CDR3nt: TGTGCCAGCAGTGTGACGGAGTCCTACGAGCAGTACTTC

d_gene: TRBD2
j_gene: TRBJ2-1
abundance: .
v_gene: TRBV14
CDR3aa: CASSGLAGSLEQFF
CDR3nt: TGTGCCAGCAGTGGACTAGCGGGATCTCTTGAGCAGTTCTTC

d_gene: .
j_gene: TRBJ1-1
abundance: .
v_gene: TRBV9
CDR3aa: CASSVDRATEAFF
CDR3nt: TGTGCCAGCAGCGTAGACAGGGCCACAGAAGCTTTCTTT

d_gene: .
j_gene: TRBJ1-1
abundance: .
v_gene: TRBV5-4
CDR3aa: CASRKGGGDPEAFF
CDR3nt: TGTGCCAGCAGAAAAGGCGGCGGAGATCCTGAAGCTTTCTTT

d_gene: .
j_gene: TRBJ2-1
abundance: few
v_gene: TRBV2
CDR3aa: CASSDSLEQFF
CDR3nt: TGTGCCAGCAGTGATAGCCTTGAGCAGTTCTTC

d_gene: .
j_gene: TRBJ1-2
abundance: .
v_gene: TRBV28
CDR3aa: CATTRRGYGYTF
CDR3nt: TGTGCCACCACCCGACGGGGCTATGGCTACACCTTC

d_gene: TRBD2
j_gene: TRBJ2-1
abundance: few
v_gene: TRBV6-6
CDR3aa: CASSYGGAGVTDEQFF
CDR3nt: TGTGCCAGCAGTTACGGTGGGGCGGGAGTGACGGATGAGCAGTTCTTC

d_gene: .
j_gene: TRBJ1-5
abundance: .
v_gene: TRBV4-1
CDR3aa: CASSQDWGAPDQPQHF
CDR3nt: TGCGCCAGCAGCCAAGATTGGGGGGCGCCGGATCAGCCCCAGCATTTT

d_gene: .
j_gene: TRBJ2-7
abundance: .
v_gene: TRBV29-1
CDR3aa: CSAETQGSYEQYF
CDR3nt: TGCAGCGCCGAGACCCAGGGATCCTACGAGCAGTACTTC

d_gene: TRBD2
j_gene: TRBJ2-1
abundance: .
v_gene: TRBV2
CDR3aa: CASSVIAGGNEQFF
CDR3nt: TGTGCCAGCAGTGTTATAGCGGGCGGCAATGAGCAGTTCTTC

d_gene: .
j_gene: TRBJ1-2
abundance: .
v_gene: TRBV6-1
CDR3aa: CASSERGSNYGYTF
CDR3nt: TGTGCCAGCAGTGAAAGGGGCTCGAACTATGGCTACACCTTC

d_gene: .
j_gene: TRBJ2-3
abundance: once
v_gene: TRBV5-6
CDR3aa: CASSLGPRSTDTQYF
CDR3nt: TGTGCCAGCAGCTTGGGCCCGCGATCCACAGATACGCAGTATTTT